Detailed here is one T cell receptor (beta chain). The target antigen is unknown. The CDR3 has 13 residues. Trimming pared 1 base from V and 6 bases from J, leaving 7 bases between. Germline-derived CDR1 and CDR2 are SGHTA and FQGNSA. The data stem from a study of graft-versus-host responses after intestinal transplantation. Study observations and caveats: High graft-versus-host to host-versus-graft clonal ratios were found in allografts of patients who had graft-donor T cell macrochimerism.

From the graft tissue, intraepithelial and lamina propria lymphocytes were released through processing. The assay was immunoSEQ multiplex PCR, and TCRdb's table has in-frame clones only and misses some. The table shows about 63,000 clones, with approximately 91% occurring only once. The rearrangement uses TRBV7-2 and TRBJ1-5; D perhaps matches TRBD1 (5 bases). Sequencing was performed on ileum tissue, taken around 350 days after transplant. The receptor was isolated from a human patient who received an intestinal transplant, so some T cells may come from the graft donor. Here the CDR3 reads CASSLGDFQPQHF. The CDR3 DNA follows: TGTGCCAGCAGCTTAGGGGACTTTCAGCCCCAGCATTTT.